Sequencing of this T cell receptor beta chain was carried out in a study of PD-L1 blockade in urothelial cancer. Study-level information: Blood underwent analysis 3 weeks (second dose) and 6 weeks after treatment began. The study recovered a median of around 130,000 T cells per blood sample.

Germline lookup yields CDR1 SGHDT and CDR2 YYEEEE. The CDR3 contains 13 residues. Trimming took 4 bases from V and 0 from J, leaving 7 bases between them. Each PCR had synthetic TCR analog templates added to it as a spike-in. Repertoires were generated with immunoSEQ multiplex PCR, while TCRdb's copy carries only in-frame clones and drops some. The table records approximately 70,000 clones, 80% to 85% of them present only once. Time point of the sample: pretreatment peripheral blood. Locally advanced or metastatic urothelial carcinoma affected the patients. The chain employs TRBV5-6 and TRBJ2-5; D remains unclear. The sequences come from PBMCs, collected around atezolizumab (anti-PD-L1) treatment. This receptor was identified in a woman aged 70-85 years with urothelial cancer. The CDR3 DNA is TGTGCCAGCAGCAAACAGAACCAAGAGACCCAGTACTTC. It encodes CASSKQNQETQYF.